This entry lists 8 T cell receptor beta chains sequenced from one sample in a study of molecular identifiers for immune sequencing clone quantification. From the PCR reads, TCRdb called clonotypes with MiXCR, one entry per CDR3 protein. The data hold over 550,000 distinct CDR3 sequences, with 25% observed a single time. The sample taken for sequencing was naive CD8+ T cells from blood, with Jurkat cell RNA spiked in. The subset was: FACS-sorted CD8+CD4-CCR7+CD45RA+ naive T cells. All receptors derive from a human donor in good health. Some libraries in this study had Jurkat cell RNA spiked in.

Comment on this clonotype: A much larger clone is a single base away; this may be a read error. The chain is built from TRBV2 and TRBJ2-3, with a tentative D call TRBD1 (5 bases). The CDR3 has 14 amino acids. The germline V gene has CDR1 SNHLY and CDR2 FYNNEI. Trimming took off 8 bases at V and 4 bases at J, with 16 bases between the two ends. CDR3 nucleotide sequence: TGTGCCAGCTTAGGTGGGGCGAGCTCAGATACGCAGTATTTT. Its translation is CASLGGASSDTQYF.

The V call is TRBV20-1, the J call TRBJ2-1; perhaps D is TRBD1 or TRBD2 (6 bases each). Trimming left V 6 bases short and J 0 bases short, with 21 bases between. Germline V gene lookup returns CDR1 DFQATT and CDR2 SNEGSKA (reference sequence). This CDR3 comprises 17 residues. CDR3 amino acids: CSARAGGGRSSYNEQFF. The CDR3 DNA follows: TGCAGTGCCCGCGCGGGTGGGGGGCGGAGCTCCTACAATGAGCAGTTCTTC.

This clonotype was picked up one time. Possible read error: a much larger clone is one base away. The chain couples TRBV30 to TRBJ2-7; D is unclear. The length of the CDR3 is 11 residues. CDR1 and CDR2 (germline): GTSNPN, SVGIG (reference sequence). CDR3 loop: CAWGVSLEQYF. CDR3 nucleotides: TGTGCCTGGGGTGTTTCTTTGGAGCAGTACTTC.

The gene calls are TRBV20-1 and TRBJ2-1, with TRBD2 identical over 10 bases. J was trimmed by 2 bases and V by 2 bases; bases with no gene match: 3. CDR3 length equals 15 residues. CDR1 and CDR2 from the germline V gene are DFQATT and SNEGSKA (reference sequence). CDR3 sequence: CSARKREGPYNEQFF. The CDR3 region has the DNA TGCAGTGCTAGAAAGCGGGAGGGCCCCTACAATGAGCAGTTCTTC.

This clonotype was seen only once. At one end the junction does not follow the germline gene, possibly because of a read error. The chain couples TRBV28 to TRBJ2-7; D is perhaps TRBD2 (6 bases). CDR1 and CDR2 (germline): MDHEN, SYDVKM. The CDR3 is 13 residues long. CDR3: CASSLWQDYVQYF. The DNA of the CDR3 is TGTGCCAGCAGTTTATGGCAGGACTACGTGCAGTACTTC.

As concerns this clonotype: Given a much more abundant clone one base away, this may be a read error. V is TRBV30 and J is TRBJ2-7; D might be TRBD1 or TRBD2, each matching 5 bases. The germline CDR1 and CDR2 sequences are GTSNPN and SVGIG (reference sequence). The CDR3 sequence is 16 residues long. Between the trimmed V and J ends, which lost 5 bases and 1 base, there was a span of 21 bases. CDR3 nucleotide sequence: TGTGCCTGGCGCTCGCCCCCCAGGGACCGATCCTACGAGCAGTACTTC. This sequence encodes CAWRSPPRDRSYEQYF.

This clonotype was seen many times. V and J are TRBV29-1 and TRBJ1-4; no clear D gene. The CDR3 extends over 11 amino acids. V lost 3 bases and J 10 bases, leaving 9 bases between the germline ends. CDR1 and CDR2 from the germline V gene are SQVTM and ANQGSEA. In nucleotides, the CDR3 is TGCAGCGTTGATGAAGAGGCAAAACTGTTTTTT. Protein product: CSVDEEAKLFF.

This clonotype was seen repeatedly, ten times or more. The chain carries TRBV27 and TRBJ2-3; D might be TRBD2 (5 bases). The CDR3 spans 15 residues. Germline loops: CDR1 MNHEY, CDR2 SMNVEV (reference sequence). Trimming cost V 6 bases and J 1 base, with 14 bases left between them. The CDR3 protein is CASSYAGFGTDTQYF. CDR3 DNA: TGTGCCAGCAGCTACGCGGGTTTTGGCACAGATACGCAGTATTTT.